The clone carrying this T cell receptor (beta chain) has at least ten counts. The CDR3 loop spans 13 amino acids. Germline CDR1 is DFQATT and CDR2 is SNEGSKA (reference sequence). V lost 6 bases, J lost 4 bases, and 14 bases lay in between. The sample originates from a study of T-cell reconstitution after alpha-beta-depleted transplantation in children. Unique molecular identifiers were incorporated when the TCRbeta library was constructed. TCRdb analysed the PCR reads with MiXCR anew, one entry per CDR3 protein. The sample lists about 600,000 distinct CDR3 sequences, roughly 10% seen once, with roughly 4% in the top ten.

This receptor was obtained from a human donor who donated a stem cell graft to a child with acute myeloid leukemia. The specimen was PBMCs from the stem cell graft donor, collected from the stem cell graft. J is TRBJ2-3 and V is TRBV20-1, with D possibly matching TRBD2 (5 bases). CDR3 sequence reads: CSAKRTGPDTQYF. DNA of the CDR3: TGCAGTGCAAAAAGGACTGGACCAGATACGCAGTATTTT.